This T cell receptor (beta chain) was observed in a study of blood T cell repertoires in COVID-19. The V and J ends lost 5 bases and 2 bases, in that order; junction bases with no gene match: 9. The CDR3 loop spans 16 amino acids. The V gene's germline CDR1 is LNHDA and CDR2 SQIVND (reference sequence). Profiling relied on immunoSEQ multiplex PCR, and the TCRdb table lists in-frame clones only, not all of them. The sample lists under 200,000 clones; 85% to 90% were seen once. The TCR sequence derives from a middle-aged man who had recovered from COVID-19. The chain links TRBV19 to TRBJ1-5; TRBD1 matches 7 bases. Source material: peripheral blood. This CDR3 is CASSPYRGNGNQPQHF. DNA of the CDR3: TGTGCCAGTAGTCCTTACAGGGGAAATGGCAATCAGCCCCAGCATTTT.